This TCR beta chain was captured in a study of T cell responses to AZD1222 COVID-19 vaccine. Study-wide results and caveats: The study found vaccine-associated CD4 TCRs spanning spike, dominant at 160-218 and 743-854. Scientists sampled the repertoires only once the peak T cell response had passed.

Profiled with immunoSEQ multiplex PCR; TCRdb holds only in-frame clones, not every one. The sample has around 140,000 clones; 90% to 95% are singletons. This clone was seen only once. Its specificity is unknown. This receptor was taken from an adult in good health. The specimen was peripheral blood, collected on day 0 of AZD1222 vaccination.

The CDR3 sequence: CASSPSTGPQHF. The CDR3 DNA reads as TGTGCCAGCAGCCCCTCGACGGGGCCCCAGCATTTT. This chain joins TRBV7-9 and TRBJ1-5; D not resolved. The CDR3 totals 12 residues. Per the germline V gene, CDR1 is SEHNR and CDR2 is FQNEAQ (reference sequence). V lost 5 bases, J lost 9 bases, and 11 bases lay in between.